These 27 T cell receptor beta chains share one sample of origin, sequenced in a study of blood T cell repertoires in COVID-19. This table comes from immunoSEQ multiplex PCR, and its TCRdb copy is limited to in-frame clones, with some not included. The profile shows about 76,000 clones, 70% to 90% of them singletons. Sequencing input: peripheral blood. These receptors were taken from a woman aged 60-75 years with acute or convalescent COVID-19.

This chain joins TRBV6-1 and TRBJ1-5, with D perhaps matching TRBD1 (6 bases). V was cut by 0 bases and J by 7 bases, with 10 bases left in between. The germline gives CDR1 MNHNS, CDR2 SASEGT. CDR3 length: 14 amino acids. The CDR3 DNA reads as TGTGCCAGCAGTGAAGCAGGGGGAGCACAGCCCCAGCATTTT. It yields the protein CASSEAGGAQPQHF.

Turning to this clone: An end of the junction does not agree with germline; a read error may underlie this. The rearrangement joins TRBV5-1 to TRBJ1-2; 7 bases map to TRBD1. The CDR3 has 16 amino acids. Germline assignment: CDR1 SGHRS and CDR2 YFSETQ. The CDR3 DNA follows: TGCGCCAGCAGCTTGGGACAGGGCCAATTCCTCTATTGCTACACCTTC. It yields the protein CASSLGQGQFLYCYTF.

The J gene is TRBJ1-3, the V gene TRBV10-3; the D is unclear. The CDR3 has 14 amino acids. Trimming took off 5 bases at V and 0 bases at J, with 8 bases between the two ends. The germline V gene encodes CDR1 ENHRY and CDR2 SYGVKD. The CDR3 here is CAISLSISGNTIYF. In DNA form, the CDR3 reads TGTGCCATCAGTCTGAGTATCTCTGGAAACACCATATATTTT.

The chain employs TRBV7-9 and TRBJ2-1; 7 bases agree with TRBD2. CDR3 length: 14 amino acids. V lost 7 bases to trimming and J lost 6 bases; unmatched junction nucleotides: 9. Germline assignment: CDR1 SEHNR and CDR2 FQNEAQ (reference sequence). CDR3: CASTIPGGTNEQFF. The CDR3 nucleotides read TGTGCCAGCACCATTCCGGGGGGAACCAATGAGCAGTTCTTC.

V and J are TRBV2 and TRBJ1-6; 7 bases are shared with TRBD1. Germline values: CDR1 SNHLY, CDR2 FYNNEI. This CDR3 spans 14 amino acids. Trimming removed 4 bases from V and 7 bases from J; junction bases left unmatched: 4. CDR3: CASSGTGVNSPLHF. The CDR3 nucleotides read TGTGCCAGCAGTGGAACAGGGGTGAATTCACCCCTCCACTTT.

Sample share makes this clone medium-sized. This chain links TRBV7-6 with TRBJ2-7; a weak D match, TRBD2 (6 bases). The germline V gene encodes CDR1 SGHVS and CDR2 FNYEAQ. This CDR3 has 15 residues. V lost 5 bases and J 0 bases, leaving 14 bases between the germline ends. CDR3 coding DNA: TGTGCCAGCAGCCCTCAGGGAGGCCGCTCCTACGAGCAGTACTTC. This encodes CASSPQGGRSYEQYF.

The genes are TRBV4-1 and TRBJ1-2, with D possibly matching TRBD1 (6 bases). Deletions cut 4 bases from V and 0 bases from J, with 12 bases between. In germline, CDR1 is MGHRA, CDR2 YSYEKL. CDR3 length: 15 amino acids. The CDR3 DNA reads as TGCGCCAGCAGCCTACAGGGCACAGCTAACTATGGCTACACCTTC. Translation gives CASSLQGTANYGYTF.

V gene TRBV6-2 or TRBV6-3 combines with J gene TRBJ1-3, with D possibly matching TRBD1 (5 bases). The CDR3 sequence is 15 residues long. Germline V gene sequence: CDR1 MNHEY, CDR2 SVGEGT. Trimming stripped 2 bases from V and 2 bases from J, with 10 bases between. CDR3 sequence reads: CASSYARVPGNTIYF. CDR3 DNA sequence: TGTGCCAGCAGTTACGCCAGGGTCCCTGGAAACACCATATATTTT.

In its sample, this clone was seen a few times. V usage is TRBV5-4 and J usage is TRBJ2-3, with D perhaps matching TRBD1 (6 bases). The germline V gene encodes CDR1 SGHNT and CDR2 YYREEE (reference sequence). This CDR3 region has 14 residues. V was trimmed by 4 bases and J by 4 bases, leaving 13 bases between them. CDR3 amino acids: CASSTWDTSDTQYF. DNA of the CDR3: TGTGCCAGCAGCACGTGGGACACTTCAGATACGCAGTATTTT.

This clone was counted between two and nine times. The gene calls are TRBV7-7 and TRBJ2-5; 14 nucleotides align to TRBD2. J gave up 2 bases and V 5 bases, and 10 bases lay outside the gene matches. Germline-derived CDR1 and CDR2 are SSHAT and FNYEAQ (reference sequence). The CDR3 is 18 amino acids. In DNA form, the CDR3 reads TGTGCCAGCAGCCCCAGACTAGCGGGGGGGCCGGAGCAAGAGACCCAGTACTTC. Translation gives CASSPRLAGGPEQETQYF.

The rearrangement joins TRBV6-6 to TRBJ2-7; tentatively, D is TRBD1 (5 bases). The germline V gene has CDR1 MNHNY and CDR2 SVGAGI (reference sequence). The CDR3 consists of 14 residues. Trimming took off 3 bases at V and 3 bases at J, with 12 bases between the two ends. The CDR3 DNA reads TGTGCCAGCAGTTATAAAGGGGCCGACTACGAGCAGTACTTC. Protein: CASSYKGADYEQYF.

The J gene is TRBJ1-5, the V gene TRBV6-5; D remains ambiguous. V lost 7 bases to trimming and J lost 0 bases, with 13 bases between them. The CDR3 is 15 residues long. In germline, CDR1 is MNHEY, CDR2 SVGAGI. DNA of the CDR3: TGTGCCAGCATCGCTACCGGGAGTAGCAATCAGCCCCAGCATTTT. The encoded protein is CASIATGSSNQPQHF.

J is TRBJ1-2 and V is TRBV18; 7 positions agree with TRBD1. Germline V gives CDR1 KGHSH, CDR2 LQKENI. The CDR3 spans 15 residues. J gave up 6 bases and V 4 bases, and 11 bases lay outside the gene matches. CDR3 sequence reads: CASSREETGHDGYTF. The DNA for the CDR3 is TGTGCCAGCTCACGGGAAGAGACAGGGCACGATGGCTACACCTTC.

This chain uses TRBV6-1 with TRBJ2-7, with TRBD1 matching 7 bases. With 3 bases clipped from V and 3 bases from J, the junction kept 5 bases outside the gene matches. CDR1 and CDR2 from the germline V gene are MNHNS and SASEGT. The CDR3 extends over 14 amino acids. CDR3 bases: TGTGCCAGCAGTGACCACGGACAGGACTACGAGCAGTACTTC. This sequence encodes CASSDHGQDYEQYF.

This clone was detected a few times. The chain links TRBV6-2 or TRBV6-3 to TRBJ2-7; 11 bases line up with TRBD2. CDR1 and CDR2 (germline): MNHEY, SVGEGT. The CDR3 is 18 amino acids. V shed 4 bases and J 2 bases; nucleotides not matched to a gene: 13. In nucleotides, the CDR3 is TGTGCCAGCAGTTCACTAGCGGGGGACTTCTTCTCAACCTACGAGCAGTACTTC. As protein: CASSSLAGDFFSTYEQYF.

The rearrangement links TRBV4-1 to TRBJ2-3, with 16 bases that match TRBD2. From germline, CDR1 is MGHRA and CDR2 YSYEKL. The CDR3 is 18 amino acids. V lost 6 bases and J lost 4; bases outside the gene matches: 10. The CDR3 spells CASSDPGLAGGPADTQYF. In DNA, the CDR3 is TGCGCCAGCAGTGACCCGGGACTAGCGGGGGGGCCAGCAGATACGCAGTATTTT.

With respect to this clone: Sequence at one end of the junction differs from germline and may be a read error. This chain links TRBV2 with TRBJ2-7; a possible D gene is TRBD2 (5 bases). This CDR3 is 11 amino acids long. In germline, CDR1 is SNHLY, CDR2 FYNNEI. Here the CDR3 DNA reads TGTGCCAGCAGTCTCGGACTTCCGAGGGCCTTC. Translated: CASSLGLPRAF. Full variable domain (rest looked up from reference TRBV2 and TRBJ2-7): EPEVTQTPSHQVTQMGQEVILRCVPISNHLYFYWYRQILGQKVEFLVSFYNNEISEKSEIFDDQFSVERPDGSNFTLKIRSTKLEDSAMYFCASSLGLPRAFGPGTRLTVT.

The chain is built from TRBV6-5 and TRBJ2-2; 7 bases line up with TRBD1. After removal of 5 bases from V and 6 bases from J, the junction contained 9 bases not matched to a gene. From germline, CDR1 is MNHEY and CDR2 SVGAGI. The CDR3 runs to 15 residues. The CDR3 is CASSQRRQGAGELFF. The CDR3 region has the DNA TGTGCCAGCAGTCAGCGAAGACAGGGAGCCGGGGAGCTGTTTTTT.

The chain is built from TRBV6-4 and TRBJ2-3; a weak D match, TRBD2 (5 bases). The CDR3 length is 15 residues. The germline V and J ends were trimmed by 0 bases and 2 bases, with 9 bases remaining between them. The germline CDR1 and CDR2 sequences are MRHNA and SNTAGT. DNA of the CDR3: TGTGCCAGCAGTGACTCGACGGGGTCCACAGATACGCAGTATTTT. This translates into CASSDSTGSTDTQYF.

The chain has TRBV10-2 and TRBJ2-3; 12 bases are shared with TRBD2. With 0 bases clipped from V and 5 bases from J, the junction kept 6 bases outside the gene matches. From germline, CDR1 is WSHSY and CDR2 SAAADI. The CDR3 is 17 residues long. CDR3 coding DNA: TGCGCCAGCAGTGAGTCTCCTAGCGGGGGGGCGAGAGATACGCAGTATTTT. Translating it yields CASSESPSGGARDTQYF.

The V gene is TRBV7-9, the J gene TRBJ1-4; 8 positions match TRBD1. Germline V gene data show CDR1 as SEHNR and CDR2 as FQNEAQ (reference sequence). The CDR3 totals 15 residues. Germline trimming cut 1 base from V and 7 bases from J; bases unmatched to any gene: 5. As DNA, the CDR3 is TGTGCCAGCAGCTTAGGGACAGGGATGGCTGAAAAACTGTTTTTT. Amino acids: CASSLGTGMAEKLFF.

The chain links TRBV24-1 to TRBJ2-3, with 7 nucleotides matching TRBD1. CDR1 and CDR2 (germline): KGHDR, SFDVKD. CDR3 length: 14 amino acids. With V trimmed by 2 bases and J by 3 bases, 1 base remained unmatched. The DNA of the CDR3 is TGTGCCACCAGTGATTCGGGACAGACAGATACGCAGTATTTT. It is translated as CATSDSGQTDTQYF.

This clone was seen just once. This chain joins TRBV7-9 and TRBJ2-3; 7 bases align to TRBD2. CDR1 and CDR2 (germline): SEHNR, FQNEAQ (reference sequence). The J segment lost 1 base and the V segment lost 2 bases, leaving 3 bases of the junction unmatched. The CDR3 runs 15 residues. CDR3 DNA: TGTGCCAGCAGCTTACTGGGGGGGTGCACAGATACGCAGTATTTT. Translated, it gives CASSLLGGCTDTQYF. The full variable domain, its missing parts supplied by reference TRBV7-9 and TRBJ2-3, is DTGVSQNPRHKITKRGQNVTFRCDPISEHNRLYWYRQTLGQGPEFLTYFQNEAQLEKSRLLSDRFSAERPKGSFSTLEIQRTEQGDSAMYLCASSLLGGCTDTQYFGPGTRLTVL.

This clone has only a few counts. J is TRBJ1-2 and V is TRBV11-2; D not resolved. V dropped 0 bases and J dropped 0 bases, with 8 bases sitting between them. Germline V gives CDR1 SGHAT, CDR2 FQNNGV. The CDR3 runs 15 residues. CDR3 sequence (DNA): TGTGCCAGCAGCTTAGAGGTCAGCGCTAACTATGGCTACACCTTC. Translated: CASSLEVSANYGYTF.

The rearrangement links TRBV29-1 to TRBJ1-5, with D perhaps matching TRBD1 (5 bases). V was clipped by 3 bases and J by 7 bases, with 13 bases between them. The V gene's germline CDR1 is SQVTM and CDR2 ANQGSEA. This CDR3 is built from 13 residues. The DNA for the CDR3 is TGCAGCGTTGATGGGGCTCCCGGGCAGCCCCAGCATTTT. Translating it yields CSVDGAPGQPQHF.

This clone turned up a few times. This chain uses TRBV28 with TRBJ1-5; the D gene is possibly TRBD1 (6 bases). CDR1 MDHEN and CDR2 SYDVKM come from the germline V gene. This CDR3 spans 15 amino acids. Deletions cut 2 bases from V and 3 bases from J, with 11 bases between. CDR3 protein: CASSLRGGNNQPQHF. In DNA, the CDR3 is TGTGCCAGCAGTTTAAGGGGGGGAAACAATCAGCCCCAGCATTTT.

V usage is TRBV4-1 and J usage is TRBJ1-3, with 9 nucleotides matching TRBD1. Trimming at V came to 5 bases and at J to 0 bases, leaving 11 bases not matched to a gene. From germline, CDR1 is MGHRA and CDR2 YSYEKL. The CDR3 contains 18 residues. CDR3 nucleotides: TGCGCCAGCAGCACCCCGGGACAGGGTTCTAGCTCTGGAAACACCATATATTTT. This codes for CASSTPGQGSSSGNTIYF.